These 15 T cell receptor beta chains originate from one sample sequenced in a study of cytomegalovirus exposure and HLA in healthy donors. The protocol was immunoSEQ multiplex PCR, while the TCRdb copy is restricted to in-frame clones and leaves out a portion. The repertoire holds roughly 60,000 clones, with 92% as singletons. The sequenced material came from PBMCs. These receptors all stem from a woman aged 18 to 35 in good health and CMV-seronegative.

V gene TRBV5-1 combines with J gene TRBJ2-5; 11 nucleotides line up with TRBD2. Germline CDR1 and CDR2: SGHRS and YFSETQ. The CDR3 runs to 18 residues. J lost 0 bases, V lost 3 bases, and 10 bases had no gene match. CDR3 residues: CASSSYTKTSGDQETQYF. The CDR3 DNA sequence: TGCGCCAGCAGCTCTTATACCAAGACTAGCGGGGACCAAGAGACCCAGTACTTC. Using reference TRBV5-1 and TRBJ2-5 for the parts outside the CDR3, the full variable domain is KAGVTQTPRYLIKTRGQQVTLSCSPISGHRSVSWYQQTPGQGLQFLFEYFSETQRNKGNFPGRFSGRQFSNSRSEMNVSTLELGDSALYLCASSSYTKTSGDQETQYFGPGTRLLVL.

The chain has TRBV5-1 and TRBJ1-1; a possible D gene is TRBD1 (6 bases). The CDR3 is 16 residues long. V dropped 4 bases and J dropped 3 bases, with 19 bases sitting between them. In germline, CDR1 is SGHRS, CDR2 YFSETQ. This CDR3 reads CASSPSPGTSDTEAFF. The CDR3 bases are TGCGCCAGCAGCCCCTCACCCGGGACATCCGACACTGAAGCTTTCTTT.

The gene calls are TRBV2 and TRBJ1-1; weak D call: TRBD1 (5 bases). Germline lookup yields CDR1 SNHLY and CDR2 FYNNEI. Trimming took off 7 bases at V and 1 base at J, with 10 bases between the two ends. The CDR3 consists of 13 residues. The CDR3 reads CASKGLPNTEAFF. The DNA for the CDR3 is TGTGCCAGCAAGGGACTGCCGAACACTGAAGCTTTCTTT.

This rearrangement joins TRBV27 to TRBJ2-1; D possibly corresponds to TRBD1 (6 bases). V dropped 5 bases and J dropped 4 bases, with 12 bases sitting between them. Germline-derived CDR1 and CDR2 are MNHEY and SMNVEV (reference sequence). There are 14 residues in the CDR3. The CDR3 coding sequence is TGTGCCAGCAGTCACGTGGACAGATACAATGAGCAGTTCTTC. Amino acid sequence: CASSHVDRYNEQFF.

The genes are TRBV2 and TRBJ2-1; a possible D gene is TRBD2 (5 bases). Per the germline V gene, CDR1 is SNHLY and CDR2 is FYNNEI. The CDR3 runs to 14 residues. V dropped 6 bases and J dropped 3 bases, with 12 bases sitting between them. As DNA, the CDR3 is TGTGCCAGCAGCCTAGCCGGTGGCTACAATGAGCAGTTCTTC. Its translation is CASSLAGGYNEQFF.

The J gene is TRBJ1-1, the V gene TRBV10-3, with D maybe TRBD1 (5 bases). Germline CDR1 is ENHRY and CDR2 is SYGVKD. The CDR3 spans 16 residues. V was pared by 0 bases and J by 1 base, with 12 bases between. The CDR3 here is CAISESQGRGNTEAFF. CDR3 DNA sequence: TGTGCCATCAGTGAGTCCCAGGGTCGTGGGAACACTGAAGCTTTCTTT.

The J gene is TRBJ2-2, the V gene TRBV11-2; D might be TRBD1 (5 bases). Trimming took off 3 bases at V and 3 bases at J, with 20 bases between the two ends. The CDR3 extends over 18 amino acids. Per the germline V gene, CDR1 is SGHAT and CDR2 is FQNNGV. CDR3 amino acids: CASSFGGRENRYTGELFF. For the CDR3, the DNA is TGTGCCAGCAGCTTTGGTGGCAGGGAAAATCGGTACACCGGGGAGCTGTTTTTT. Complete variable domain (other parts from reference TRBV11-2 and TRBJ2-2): EAGVAQSPRYKIIEKRQSVAFWCNPISGHATLYWYQQILGQGPKLLIQFQNNGVVDDSQLPKDRFSAERLKGVDSTLKIQPAKLEDSAVYLCASSFGGRENRYTGELFFGEGSRLTVL.

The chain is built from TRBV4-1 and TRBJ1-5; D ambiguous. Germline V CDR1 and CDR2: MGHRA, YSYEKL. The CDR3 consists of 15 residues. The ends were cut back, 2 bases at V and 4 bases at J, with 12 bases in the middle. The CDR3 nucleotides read TGCGCCAGCAGCCAACTCCCGAACAAGAATCAGCCCCAGCATTTT. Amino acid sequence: CASSQLPNKNQPQHF.

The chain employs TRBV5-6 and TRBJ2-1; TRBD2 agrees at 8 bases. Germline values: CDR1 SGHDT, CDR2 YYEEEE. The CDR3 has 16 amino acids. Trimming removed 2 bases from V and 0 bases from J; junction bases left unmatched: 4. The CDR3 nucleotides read TGTGCCAGCAGCTTCCCTAGCGGGCGCTCCTACAATGAGCAGTTCTTC. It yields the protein CASSFPSGRSYNEQFF.

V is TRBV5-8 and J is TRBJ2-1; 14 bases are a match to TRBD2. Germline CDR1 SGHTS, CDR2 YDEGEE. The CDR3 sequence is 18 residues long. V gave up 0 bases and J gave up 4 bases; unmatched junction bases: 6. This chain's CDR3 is CASSLGGLAGVAYNEQFF. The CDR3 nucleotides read TGTGCCAGCAGCTTGGGGGGACTAGCGGGAGTGGCATACAATGAGCAGTTCTTC.

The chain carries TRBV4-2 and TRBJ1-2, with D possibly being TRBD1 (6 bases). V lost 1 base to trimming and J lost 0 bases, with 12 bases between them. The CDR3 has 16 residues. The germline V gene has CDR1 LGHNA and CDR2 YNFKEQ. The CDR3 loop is CASSQVRGATNYGYTF. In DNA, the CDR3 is TGTGCCAGCAGCCAAGTCCGGGGGGCGACTAACTATGGCTACACCTTC.

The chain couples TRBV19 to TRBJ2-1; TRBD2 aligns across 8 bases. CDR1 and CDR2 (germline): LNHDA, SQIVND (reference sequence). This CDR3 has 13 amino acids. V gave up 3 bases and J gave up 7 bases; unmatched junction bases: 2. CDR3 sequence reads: CASSISGSNEQFF. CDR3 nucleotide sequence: TGTGCCAGTAGTATCAGCGGGAGTAATGAGCAGTTCTTC.

CDR3 loop: CAISAGTYTGELFF. The CDR3 DNA sequence: TGTGCCATCAGTGCAGGGACTTACACCGGGGAGCTGTTTTTT. The rearrangement joins TRBV10-3 to TRBJ2-2; possibly TRBD2 for D (6 bases). With 4 bases removed from V and 3 bases from J, the gap between germline ends came to 9 bases. CDR3 size: 14 residues. Per the germline V gene, CDR1 is ENHRY and CDR2 is SYGVKD.

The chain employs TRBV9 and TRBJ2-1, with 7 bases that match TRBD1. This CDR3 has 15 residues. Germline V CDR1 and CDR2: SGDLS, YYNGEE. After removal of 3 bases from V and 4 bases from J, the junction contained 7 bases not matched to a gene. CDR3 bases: TGTGCCAGCAGCGCTGAGGGGGCGCGGTACAATGAGCAGTTCTTC. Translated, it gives CASSAEGARYNEQFF. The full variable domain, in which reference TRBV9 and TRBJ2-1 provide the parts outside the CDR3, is DSGVTQTPKHLITATGQRVTLRCSPRSGDLSVYWYQQSLDQGLQFLIQYYNGEERAKGNILERFSAQQFPDLHSELNLSSLELGDSALYFCASSAEGARYNEQFFGPGTRLTVL.

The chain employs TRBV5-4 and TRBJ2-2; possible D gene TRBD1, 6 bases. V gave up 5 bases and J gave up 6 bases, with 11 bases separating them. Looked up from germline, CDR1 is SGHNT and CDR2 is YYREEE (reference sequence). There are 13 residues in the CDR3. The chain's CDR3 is CASSSQGPGELFF. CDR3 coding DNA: TGTGCCAGCAGTTCACAGGGTCCCGGGGAGCTGTTTTTT.